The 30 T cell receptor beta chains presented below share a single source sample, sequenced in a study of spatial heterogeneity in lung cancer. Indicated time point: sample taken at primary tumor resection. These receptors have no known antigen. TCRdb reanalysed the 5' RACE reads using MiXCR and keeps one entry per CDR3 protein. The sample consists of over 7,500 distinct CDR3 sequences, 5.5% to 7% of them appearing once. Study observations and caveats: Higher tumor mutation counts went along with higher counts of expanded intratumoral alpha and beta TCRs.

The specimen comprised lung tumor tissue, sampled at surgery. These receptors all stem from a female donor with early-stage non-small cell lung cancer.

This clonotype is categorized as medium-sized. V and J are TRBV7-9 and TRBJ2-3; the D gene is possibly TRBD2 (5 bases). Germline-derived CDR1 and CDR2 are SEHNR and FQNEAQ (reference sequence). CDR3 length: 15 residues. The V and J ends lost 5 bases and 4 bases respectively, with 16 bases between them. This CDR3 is CASSPGSSAADTQYF. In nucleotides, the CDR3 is TGTGCCAGCAGCCCGGGGTCCTCGGCGGCAGATACGCAGTATTTT.

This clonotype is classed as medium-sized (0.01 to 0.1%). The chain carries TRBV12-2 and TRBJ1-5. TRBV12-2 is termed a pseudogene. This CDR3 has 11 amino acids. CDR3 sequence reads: CASRLFQPQHF. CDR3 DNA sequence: TGTGCAAGTCGCTTATTTCAGCCCCAGCATTTT.

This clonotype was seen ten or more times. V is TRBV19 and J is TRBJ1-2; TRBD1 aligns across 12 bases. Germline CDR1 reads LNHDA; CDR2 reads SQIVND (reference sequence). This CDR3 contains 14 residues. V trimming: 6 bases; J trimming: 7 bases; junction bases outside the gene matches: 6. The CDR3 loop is CASRSGQGALGYTF. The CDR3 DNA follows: TGTGCCAGTAGATCGGGACAGGGGGCGCTTGGCTACACCTTC.

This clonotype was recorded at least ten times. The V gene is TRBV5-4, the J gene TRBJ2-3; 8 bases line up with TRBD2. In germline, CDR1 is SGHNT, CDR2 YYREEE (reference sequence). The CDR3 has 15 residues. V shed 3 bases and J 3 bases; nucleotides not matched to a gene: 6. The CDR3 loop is CASSYGTSRTDTQYF. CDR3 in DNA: TGTGCCAGCAGCTACGGGACTAGTAGAACAGATACGCAGTATTTT.

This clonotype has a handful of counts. The CDR3 DNA reads as TGCAGTAAACCTCGGAGAGAGACCCAGTACTTC. It encodes CSKPRRETQYF. The chain employs TRBV20-1 and TRBJ2-5, with D uncertain. Trimming left V 8 bases short and J 4 bases short, with 11 bases between. The germline V gene encodes CDR1 DFQATT and CDR2 SNEGSKA (reference sequence). The CDR3 covers 11 residues.

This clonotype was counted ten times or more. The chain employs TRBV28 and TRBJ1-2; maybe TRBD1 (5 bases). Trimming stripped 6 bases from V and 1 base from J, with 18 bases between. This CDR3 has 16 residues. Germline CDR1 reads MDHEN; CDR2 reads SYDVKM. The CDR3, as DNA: TGTGCCAGCAGCCCTGGGACTGGGGGTAGTAACTATGGCTACACCTTC. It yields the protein CASSPGTGGSNYGYTF.

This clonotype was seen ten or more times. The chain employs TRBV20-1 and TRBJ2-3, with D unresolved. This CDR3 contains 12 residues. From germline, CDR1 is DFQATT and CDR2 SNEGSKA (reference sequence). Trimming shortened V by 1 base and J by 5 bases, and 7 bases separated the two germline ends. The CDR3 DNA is TGCAGTGCTAGAGCCGGTGGAGATACGCAGTATTTT. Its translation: CSARAGGDTQYF.

Here the CDR3 DNA reads TGTGCCAGCAGGGAGGGACAGTCGTACAATGAGCAGTTCTTC. Its protein is CASREGQSYNEQFF. V and J are TRBV28 and TRBJ2-1; D is perhaps TRBD1 (7 bases). V was pared by 6 bases and J by 4 bases, with 13 bases between. The CDR3 length is 14 residues. In germline, CDR1 is MDHEN, CDR2 SYDVKM.

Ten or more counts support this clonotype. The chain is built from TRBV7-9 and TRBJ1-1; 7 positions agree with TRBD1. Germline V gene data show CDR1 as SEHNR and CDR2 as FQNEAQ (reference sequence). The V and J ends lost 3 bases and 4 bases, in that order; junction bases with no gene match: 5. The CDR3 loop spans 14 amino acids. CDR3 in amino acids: CASSFQGVVTEAFF. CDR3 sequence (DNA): TGTGCCAGCAGCTTCCAGGGGGTTGTCACTGAAGCTTTCTTT.

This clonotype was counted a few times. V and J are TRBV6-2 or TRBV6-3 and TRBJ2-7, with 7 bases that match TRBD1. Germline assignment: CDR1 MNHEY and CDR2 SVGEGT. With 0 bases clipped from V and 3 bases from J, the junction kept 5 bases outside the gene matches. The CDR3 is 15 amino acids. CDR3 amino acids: CASSYSGTALYEQYV. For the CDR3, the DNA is TGTGCCAGCAGTTACTCCGGGACAGCCCTCTACGAGCAGTACGTC.

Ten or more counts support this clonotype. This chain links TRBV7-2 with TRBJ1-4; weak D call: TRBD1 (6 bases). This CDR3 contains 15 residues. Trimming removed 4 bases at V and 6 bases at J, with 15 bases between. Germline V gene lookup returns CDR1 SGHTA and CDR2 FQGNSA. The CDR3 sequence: CASSSGQLGDEKLFF. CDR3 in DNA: TGTGCCAGCAGCTCCGGACAGTTAGGTGATGAAAAACTGTTTTTT.

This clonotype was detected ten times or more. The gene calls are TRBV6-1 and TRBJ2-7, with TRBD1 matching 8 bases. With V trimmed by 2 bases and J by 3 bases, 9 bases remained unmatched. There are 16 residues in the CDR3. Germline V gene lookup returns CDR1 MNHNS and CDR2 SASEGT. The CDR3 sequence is CASSETGGQEGYEQYV. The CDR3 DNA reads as TGTGCCAGCAGTGAAACTGGGGGACAGGAGGGCTACGAGCAGTACGTC.

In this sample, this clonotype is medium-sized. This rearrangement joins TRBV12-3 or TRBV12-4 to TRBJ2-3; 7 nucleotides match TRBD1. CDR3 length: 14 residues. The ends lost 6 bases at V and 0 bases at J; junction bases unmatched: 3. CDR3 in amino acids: CASSQGQSTDTQYF. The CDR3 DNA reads TGTGCCAGCAGCCAGGGACAGAGCACAGATACGCAGTATTTT.

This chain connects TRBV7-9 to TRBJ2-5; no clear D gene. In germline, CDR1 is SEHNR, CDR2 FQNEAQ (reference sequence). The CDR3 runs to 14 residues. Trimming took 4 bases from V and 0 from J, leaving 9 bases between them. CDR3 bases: TGTGCCAGCAGCTCAGACGGGTACCAAGAGACCCAGTACTTC. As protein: CASSSDGYQETQYF.

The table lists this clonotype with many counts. CDR3 coding DNA: TGTGCCAGCAGTTACGTTGGTAGCAATCAGCCCCAGCATTTT. Amino acid sequence: CASSYVGSNQPQHF. The chain couples TRBV6-2 or TRBV6-3 to TRBJ1-5; the D is unclear. The germline CDR1 and CDR2 sequences are MNHEY and SVGEGT. This CDR3 region has 14 residues. Deletions cut 2 bases from V and 0 bases from J, with 5 bases between.

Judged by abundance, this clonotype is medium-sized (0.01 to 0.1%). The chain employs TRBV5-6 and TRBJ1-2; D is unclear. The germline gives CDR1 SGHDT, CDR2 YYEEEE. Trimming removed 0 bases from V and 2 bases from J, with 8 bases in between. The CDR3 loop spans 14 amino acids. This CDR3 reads CASSLGLTNYGYTF. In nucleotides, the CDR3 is TGTGCCAGCAGCTTGGGACTTACGAACTATGGCTACACCTTC.

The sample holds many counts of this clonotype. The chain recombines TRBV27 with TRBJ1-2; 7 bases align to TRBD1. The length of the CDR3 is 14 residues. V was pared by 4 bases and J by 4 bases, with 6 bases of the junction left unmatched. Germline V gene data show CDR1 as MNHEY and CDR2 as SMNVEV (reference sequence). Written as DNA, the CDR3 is TGTGCCAGCAGTTCCCCGGGACAGCTCTATGGCTACACCTTC. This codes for CASSSPGQLYGYTF.

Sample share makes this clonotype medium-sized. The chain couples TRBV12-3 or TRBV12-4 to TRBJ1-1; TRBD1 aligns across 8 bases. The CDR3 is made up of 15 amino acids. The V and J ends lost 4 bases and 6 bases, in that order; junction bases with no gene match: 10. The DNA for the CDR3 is TGTGCCAGCAGTTCCCGACAGACAGGGGAGGCTGAAGCTTTCTTT. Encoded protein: CASSSRQTGEAEAFF.

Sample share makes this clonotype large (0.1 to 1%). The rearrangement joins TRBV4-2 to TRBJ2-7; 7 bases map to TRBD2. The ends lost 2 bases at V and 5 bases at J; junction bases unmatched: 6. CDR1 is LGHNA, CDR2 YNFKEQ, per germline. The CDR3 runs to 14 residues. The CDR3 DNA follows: TGTGCCAGCAGCCAAACAGGTGGGAGGGACGAGCAGTACTTC. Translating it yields CASSQTGGRDEQYF.

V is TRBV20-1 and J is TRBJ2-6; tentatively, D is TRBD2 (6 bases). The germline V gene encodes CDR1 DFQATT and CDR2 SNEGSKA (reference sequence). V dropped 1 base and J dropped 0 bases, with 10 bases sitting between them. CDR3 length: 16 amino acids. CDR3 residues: CSARGEDSSGANVLTF. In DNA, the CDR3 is TGCAGTGCTAGAGGGGAGGATTCCTCTGGGGCCAACGTCCTGACTTTC.

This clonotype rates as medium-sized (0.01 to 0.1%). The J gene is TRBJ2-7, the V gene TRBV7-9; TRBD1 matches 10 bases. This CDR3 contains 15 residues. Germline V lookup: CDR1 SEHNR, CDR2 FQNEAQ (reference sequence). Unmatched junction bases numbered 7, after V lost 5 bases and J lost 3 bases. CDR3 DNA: TGTGCCAGCAGCCAGCGGGGACAGGGGAACTACGAGCAGTACTTC. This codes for CASSQRGQGNYEQYF.

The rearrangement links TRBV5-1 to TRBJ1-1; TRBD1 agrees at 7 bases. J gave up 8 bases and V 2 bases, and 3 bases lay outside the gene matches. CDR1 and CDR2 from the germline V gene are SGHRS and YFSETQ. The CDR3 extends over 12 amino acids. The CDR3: CASSFTGVEAFF. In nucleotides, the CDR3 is TGCGCCAGCAGCTTTACAGGGGTCGAAGCTTTCTTT.

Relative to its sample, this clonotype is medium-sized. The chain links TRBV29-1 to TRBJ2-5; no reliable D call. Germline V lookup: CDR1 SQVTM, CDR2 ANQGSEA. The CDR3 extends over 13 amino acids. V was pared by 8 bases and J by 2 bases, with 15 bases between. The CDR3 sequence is CSTRKSIQETQYF. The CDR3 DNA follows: TGCAGCACCCGAAAATCGATTCAAGAGACCCAGTACTTC.

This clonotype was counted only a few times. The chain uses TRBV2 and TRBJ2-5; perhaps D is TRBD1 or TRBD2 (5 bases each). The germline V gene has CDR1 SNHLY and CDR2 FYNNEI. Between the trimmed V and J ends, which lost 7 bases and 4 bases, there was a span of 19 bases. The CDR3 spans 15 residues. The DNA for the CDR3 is TGTGCCAGCACCCGACAGACCCCAGGGAGAGAGACCCAGTACTTC. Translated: CASTRQTPGRETQYF.

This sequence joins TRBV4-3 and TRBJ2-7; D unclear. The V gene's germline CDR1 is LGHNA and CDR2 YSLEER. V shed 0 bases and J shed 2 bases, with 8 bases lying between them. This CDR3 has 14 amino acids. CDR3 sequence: CASSQEHLTYEQYF. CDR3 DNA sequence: TGCGCCAGCAGCCAAGAGCACTTAACCTACGAGCAGTACTTC.

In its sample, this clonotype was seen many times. This chain's CDR3 is CASSKGFGFRSRNTIYF. In DNA form, the CDR3 reads TGTGCCAGCAGCAAAGGATTTGGCTTTCGGTCCCGAAACACCATATATTTT. The chain combines TRBV21-1 with TRBJ1-3; TRBD1 was called by the table and not checked on the DNA. TRBV21-1 is a pseudogene locus. The length of the CDR3 is 17 residues.

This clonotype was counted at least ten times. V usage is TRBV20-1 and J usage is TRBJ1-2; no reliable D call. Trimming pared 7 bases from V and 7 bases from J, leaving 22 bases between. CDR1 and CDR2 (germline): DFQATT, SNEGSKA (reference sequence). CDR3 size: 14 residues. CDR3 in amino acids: CSGLARAPAIGYTF. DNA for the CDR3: TGCAGTGGACTCGCACGGGCTCCTGCCATTGGCTACACCTTC.

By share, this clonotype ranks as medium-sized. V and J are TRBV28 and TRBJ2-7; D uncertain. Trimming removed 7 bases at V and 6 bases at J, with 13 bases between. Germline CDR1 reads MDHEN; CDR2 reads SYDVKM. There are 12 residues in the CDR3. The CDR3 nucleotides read TGTGCCAGCACCCACGACCGTCCCGAGCAGTACTTC. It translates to CASTHDRPEQYF.

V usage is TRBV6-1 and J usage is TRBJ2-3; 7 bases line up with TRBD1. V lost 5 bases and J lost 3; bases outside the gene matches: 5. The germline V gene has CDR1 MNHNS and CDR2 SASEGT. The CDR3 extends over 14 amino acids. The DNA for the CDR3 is TGTGCCAGCAGTATACAGGGGAGTACAGATACGCAGTATTTT. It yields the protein CASSIQGSTDTQYF.

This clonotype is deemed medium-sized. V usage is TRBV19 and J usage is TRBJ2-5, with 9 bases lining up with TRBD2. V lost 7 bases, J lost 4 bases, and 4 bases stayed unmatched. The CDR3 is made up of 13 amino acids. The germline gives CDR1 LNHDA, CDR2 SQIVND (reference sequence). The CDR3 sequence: CASTAGGRETQYF. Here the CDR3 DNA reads TGTGCCAGTACCGCGGGGGGGCGAGAGACCCAGTACTTC.